This TCR beta chain was retrieved from a study of blood T cell repertoires in COVID-19. Study as a whole: Sample material is recorded as cDNA or gDNA derived from T cells, B-cell-depleted T cells, or PBMCs.

In the authors' methods: Amplifying reference gene primers gave estimates of nucleated cell counts. The protocol was immunoSEQ multiplex PCR, while the TCRdb copy is restricted to in-frame clones and leaves out a portion. V, J and clone size are those of that table, while D and trimming were read from the DNA. Of approximately 260,000 clones listed, over 80% were seen once; the top ten hold 10% to 13%. This clone was recorded only once. Additional DNA sequences in this sample encode the identical CDR3. Input material: peripheral blood. This TCR came from a woman in her seventies with COVID-19, enrolled during active disease.

In DNA form, the CDR3 reads TGTGCCAGCAGCCTCGACAGGGCCTATGGCTACACCTTC. Translating it yields CASSLDRAYGYTF. The chain uses TRBV7-9 and TRBJ1-2; 7 positions agree with TRBD1. The germline V gene has CDR1 SEHNR and CDR2 FQNEAQ (reference sequence). The CDR3 is made up of 13 amino acids. V lost 5 bases, J lost 4 bases, and 4 bases stayed unmatched.